This is a list of T cell receptor beta chains from one sample in a study of T cell changes during pregnancy in multiple sclerosis. Here immunoSEQ multiplex PCR was the method, and the copy in TCRdb shows in-frame clones only, minus some. Counted here are some 80,000 clones, roughly nine tenths occurring once; the ten biggest clones make up approximately 2.5%. Sequencing was performed on peripheral blood, taken in the first trimester of pregnancy. The receptors originated from a female donor with multiple sclerosis, enrolled in a pregnancy study. Both conserved end residues are part of each CDR3. A D gene is named only where the DNA matches it firmly. Part of the rows lack a size; the others show once, few, many or a class for expanded clones.

J gene	D gene	clone size	V gene	CDR3 protein	CDR3 DNA
TRBJ1-2	.	.	TRBV30	CAWSVGGLRGYTF	TGTGCCTGGAGTGTTGGTGGACTTCGGGGCTACACCTTC
TRBJ2-2	.	.	TRBV7-2	CASRPPLLVTGELFF	TGTGCCAGCAGACCCCCTCTTCTAGTCACCGGGGAGCTGTTTTTT
TRBJ2-5	.	.	TRBV5-6	CASSLQGTETQYF	TGTGCCAGCAGCTTGCAGGGAACCGAGACCCAGTACTTC
TRBJ1-2	.	.	TRBV18	CASSPTDSNYGYTF	TGTGCCAGCTCGCCGACAGATTCTAACTATGGCTACACCTTC
TRBJ2-2	TRBD2	.	TRBV6-5	CASRLAGYTGELFF	TGTGCCAGCCGACTAGCGGGGTACACCGGGGAGCTGTTTTTT
TRBJ2-5	.	once	TRBV19	CASSTQGTGRVTQYF	TGTGCCAGTAGTACGCAGGGGACGGGTCGAGTGACCCAGTACTTC
TRBJ2-5	.	.	TRBV20-1	CSAGSGETQYF	TGCAGTGCCGGTAGCGGAGAGACCCAGTACTTC
TRBJ1-6	.	once	TRBV18	CASSTERNSPLHF	TGTGCCAGCTCAACGGAGAGGAATTCACCCCTCCACTTT
TRBJ2-2	TRBD1	once	TRBV19	CASSRGQGSNTGELFF	TGTGCCAGTAGTAGGGGACAGGGGTCGAACACCGGGGAGCTGTTTTTT
TRBJ1-3	.	.	TRBV10-3	CAIRGSSGNTIYF	TGTGCCATCAGAGGGAGCTCTGGAAACACCATATATTTT
TRBJ2-5	TRBD2	.	TRBV30	CAWDLLAGAQETQYF	TGTGCCTGGGACCTACTAGCGGGGGCCCAAGAGACCCAGTACTTC
TRBJ2-7	TRBD2	.	TRBV5-1	CASKEGLGYLEQYF	TGCGCCAGCAAGGAGGGACTAGGATATCTGGAGCAGTACTTC
TRBJ2-1	.	.	TRBV5-4	CASSSLNEQFF	TGTGCCAGCAGCTCCCTCAATGAGCAGTTCTTC
TRBJ2-1	TRBD1	once	TRBV10-3	CAIQNQGVGSEQFF	TGTGCCATCCAAAACCAGGGGGTAGGGTCTGAGCAGTTCTTC
TRBJ1-5	TRBD1	.	TRBV4-1	CASSATGGNQPQHF	TGCGCCAGCAGCGCTACAGGGGGAAATCAGCCCCAGCATTTT
TRBJ2-3	.	once	TRBV7-9	CASSYGQHARDTQYF	TGTGCCAGCAGCTACGGACAGCACGCCCGGGATACGCAGTATTTT
TRBJ2-2	TRBD2	.	TRBV9	CASSVGLAGGVGELFF	TGTGCCAGCAGCGTAGGACTAGCGGGGGGGGTCGGGGAGCTGTTTTTT
TRBJ1-1	.	.	TRBV11-2	CASSPGTGQLEAFF	TGTGCCAGCAGCCCAGGGACCGGACAGCTTGAAGCTTTCTTT
TRBJ1-5	TRBD1	.	TRBV19	CASTDRDNQPQHF	TGTGCCAGCACGGACAGGGACAATCAGCCCCAGCATTTT
TRBJ2-1	.	once	TRBV29-1	CSVEKLGGSYNEQFF	TGCAGCGTTGAGAAGTTAGGCGGCTCCTACAATGAGCAGTTCTTC
TRBJ2-7	.	.	TRBV12-5	CASGLVLGGGTEYEQYF	TGTGCTAGTGGTTTGGTACTAGGAGGGGGCACGGAGTACGAGCAGTACTTC
TRBJ1-1	.	.	TRBV16	CASSQYQDRTTEAFF	TGTGCCAGCAGCCAATATCAGGATCGCACCACTGAAGCTTTCTTT
TRBJ2-4	.	.	TRBV30	CAWSDGFGAKNIQYF	TGTGCCTGGAGTGACGGGTTTGGCGCCAAAAACATTCAGTACTTC
TRBJ1-3	.	.	TRBV30	CAWSPGANTIYF	TGTGCCTGGAGCCCAGGGGCCAACACCATATATTTT
TRBJ1-4	TRBD1	.	TRBV30	CAWSLTGGNEKLFF	TGTGCCTGGAGTTTGACAGGGGGTAATGAAAAACTGTTTTTT
TRBJ1-1	TRBD1	.	TRBV5-1	CASSLKGGESFF	TGCGCCAGCAGCTTGAAAGGGGGCGAGTCTTTCTTT
TRBJ2-1	.	.	TRBV25-1	CASSEISGLYNEQFF	TGTGCCAGCAGTGAAATAAGCGGGCTATACAATGAGCAGTTCTTC
TRBJ2-1	TRBD1	.	TRBV11-1	CASSLGTGGIYNEQFF	TGTGCCAGCAGCTTAGGAACAGGGGGCATATACAATGAGCAGTTCTTC
TRBJ1-5	TRBD1	.	TRBV19	CASEKTGSQPQHF	TGTGCCAGCGAAAAGACAGGGTCCCAGCCCCAGCATTTT
TRBJ1-4	.	few	TRBV20-1	CSARPQEKLFF	TGCAGTGCTAGACCACAGGAGAAACTGTTTTTT
TRBJ2-3	TRBD2	.	TRBV7-2	CASSISGGADTQYF	TGTGCCAGCAGCATTAGCGGGGGCGCAGATACGCAGTATTTT
TRBJ2-1	TRBD2	.	TRBV6-1	CASSEYSGSSNEQFF	TGTGCCAGCAGTGAATACAGCGGGAGTAGTAATGAGCAGTTCTTC
TRBJ2-7	.	.	TRBV7-8	CASSLQETGYEQYF	TGTGCCAGCAGCTTACAGGAGACAGGCTACGAGCAGTACTTC